This T cell receptor beta chain is drawn from a study of blood T cell repertoires in COVID-19. Study background: There were acute and convalescent COVID-19 samples, and they came from the United States, Italy and Spain. Sample material is recorded as cDNA or gDNA derived from T cells, B-cell-depleted T cells, or PBMCs.

Per the study methods: Amplification with reference gene primers provided the estimates of nucleated cell counts. Assay: immunoSEQ multiplex PCR; the TCRdb copy retains only in-frame clones and omits some. The D gene and trimming were derived from the DNA, and the V and J assignments and clone size from that table. Of hundreds of thousands of clones listed, 88% are singletons. While infection was still active, Seattle patients were enrolled and then followed longitudinally. Germline V gene lookup returns CDR1 MNHEY and CDR2 SMNVEV (reference sequence). The CDR3 length is 13 residues. Trimming took 2 bases from V and 4 from J, leaving 8 bases between them.

The V and J genes are TRBV27 and TRBJ1-2; D not certain. Material: peripheral blood. This receptor was identified in a woman in her 70s with COVID-19, enrolled during active disease. The CDR3 reads CASSLLTGYGYTF. In nucleotides, the CDR3 is TGTGCCAGCAGTTTACTGACGGGCTATGGCTACACCTTC.